This entry lists 10 T cell receptor beta chains sequenced from one sample in a study of regulatory T cells in long-lasting Graves disease. Time point here: persistent/refractory GD, antithyroid drugs over 5 years with positive TRAb. Researchers made the TCR library from RNA that was extracted from PBMCs. CDR3-region Arm-PCR and iRepertoire HTBI primers produced the TCR beta libraries. Each CDR3 protein gets one entry after TCRdb re-called the multiplex PCR reads with MiXCR. The sample consists of about 290,000 distinct CDR3 sequences, 20% to 25% of them appearing once. This material consisted of peripheral blood mononuclear cells (PBMCs), taken when the disease was refractory, from a patient treated with antithyroid drugs. These TCRs come from a female donor with Graves disease.

The chain has TRBV7-8 and TRBJ1-6; no firm D call. V was pared by 1 base and J by 0 bases, with 10 bases between. The length of the CDR3 is 17 residues. Germline CDR1 reads SGHVS; CDR2 reads FQNEAQ. The CDR3 DNA reads as TGTGCCAGCAGCTTAGTACCGGGGAGCTCCTATAATTCACCCCTCCACTTT. Translation gives CASSLVPGSSYNSPLHF.

This clonotype was detected a few times. The gene calls are TRBV12-3 or TRBV12-4 and TRBJ1-1, with D unclear. V gave up 10 bases and J gave up 5 bases, with 17 bases separating them. The CDR3 sequence is 13 residues long. The CDR3 reads CATTGKGRTEAFF. The CDR3 nucleotides read TGTGCCACCACCGGGAAGGGAAGGACTGAAGCTTTCTTT.

This clonotype turned up a few times. The chain uses TRBV28 and TRBJ2-2; TRBD1 is a possible D gene (6 bases). CDR1 and CDR2 (germline): MDHEN, SYDVKM. This CDR3 comprises 16 residues. Trimming cost V 4 bases and J 4 bases, with 16 bases left between them. In nucleotides, the CDR3 is TGTGCCAGCAGTTCTACACAGGGTCGGGGCACCGGGGAGCTGTTTTTT. It specifies CASSSTQGRGTGELFF.

This clonotype was recorded a few times. V gene TRBV20-1 combines with J gene TRBJ2-7; 7 bases are a match to TRBD1. This CDR3 has 15 residues. J lost 3 bases, V lost 2 bases, and 10 bases had no gene match. Germline V lookup: CDR1 DFQATT, CDR2 SNEGSKA (reference sequence). CDR3 DNA sequence: TGCAGTGCTAGATGTCGGGACAGACCCGTCTACGAGCAGTACTTC. Translating gives CSARCRDRPVYEQYF.

This clonotype was recorded a few times. The chain is built from TRBV29-1 and TRBJ1-1; TRBD1 matches 7 bases. Germline V gene data show CDR1 as SQVTM and CDR2 as ANQGSEA. The CDR3 totals 12 residues. Trimming removed 6 bases from V and 4 bases from J; junction bases left unmatched: 5. CDR3 in DNA: TGCAGCGTGGAACAGGGGATCACTGAAGCTTTCTTT. This translates into CSVEQGITEAFF. Full variable domain (rest looked up from reference TRBV29-1 and TRBJ1-1): SAVISQKPSRDICQRGTSLTIQCQVDSQVTMMFWYRQQPGQSLTLIATANQGSEATYESGFVIDKFPISRPNLTFSTLTVSNMSPEDSSIYLCSVEQGITEAFFGQGTRLTVV.

This clonotype has a handful of counts. The CDR3 protein is CSAIWVGFQETQYF. The DNA of the CDR3 is TGCAGTGCTATATGGGTAGGCTTCCAAGAGACCCAGTACTTC. The chain joins TRBV20-1 to TRBJ2-5; D remains ambiguous. Germline V gene data show CDR1 as DFQATT and CDR2 as SNEGSKA (reference sequence). Trimming removed 4 bases from V and 1 base from J, with 13 bases in between. The CDR3 covers 14 residues.

The V call is TRBV20-1, the J call TRBJ1-4; 8 positions match TRBD1. The CDR3 is made up of 17 amino acids. V lost 1 base to trimming and J lost 4 bases; unmatched junction nucleotides: 11. Germline assignment: CDR1 DFQATT and CDR2 SNEGSKA (reference sequence). Here the CDR3 DNA reads TGCAGTGCTAGAGCTCCTCCCGGGACAGGAAATAATGAAAAACTGTTTTTT. Protein: CSARAPPGTGNNEKLFF.

The sample holds many counts of this clonotype. The rearrangement joins TRBV28 to TRBJ1-1; D gene uncertain. The germline V gene has CDR1 MDHEN and CDR2 SYDVKM. There are 12 residues in the CDR3. With 5 bases removed from V and 7 bases from J, the gap between germline ends came to 11 bases. CDR3 DNA sequence: TGTGCCAGCAGTGATCTCGGCCTTGAAGCTTTCTTT. Its protein is CASSDLGLEAFF.

The V and J genes are TRBV2 and TRBJ2-7; D may be TRBD1 or TRBD2 (5 bases each). CDR1 and CDR2 from the germline V gene are SNHLY and FYNNEI. Trimming took 5 bases from V and 2 from J, leaving 16 bases between them. This CDR3 region has 15 residues. The CDR3 DNA sequence: TGTGCCAGCAGTTATTTGGGGACGGCACCCTACGAGCAGTACTTC. Amino acid sequence: CASSYLGTAPYEQYF. Variable domain in full (rest from reference TRBV2 and TRBJ2-7): EPEVTQTPSHQVTQMGQEVILRCVPISNHLYFYWYRQILGQKVEFLVSFYNNEISEKSEIFDDQFSVERPDGSNFTLKIRSTKLEDSAMYFCASSYLGTAPYEQYFGPGTRLTVT.

This clonotype was found many times. The chain links TRBV4-1 to TRBJ1-1, with D unresolved. V was pared by 0 bases and J by 0 bases, with 17 bases between. Looked up from germline, CDR1 is MGHRA and CDR2 is YSYEKL. This CDR3 contains 18 residues. The CDR3 protein is CASSQESAGLQMNTEAFF. DNA of the CDR3: TGCGCCAGCAGCCAAGAGAGCGCTGGCCTACAGATGAACACTGAAGCTTTCTTT.